This T cell receptor (beta chain) appears in the sequencing data of a study of spatial heterogeneity in lung cancer. Study context: From matched bulk RNA-seq came a T cell module score, which showed a strong correlation with TCR transcript counts in tumor regions. Overall study results and limits: Coverage of tumor T cells was estimated at roughly 7% for alpha chains and under 15% for beta chains. Expanded alpha and beta TCR counts within tumors tracked tumor mutation counts.

From the 5' RACE reads, TCRdb called clonotypes with MiXCR, one entry per CDR3 protein. This sample has around 10,000 distinct CDR3 sequences, with approximately 5.5% found just once. Specified time point: sample taken at primary tumor resection. Samples came from roughly 75 TRACERx patients with untreated early-stage lung cancer. Extraction of whole RNA from tumor, nontumor lung or frozen PBMC preceded unsorted sequencing. Germline V gene lookup returns CDR1 WSHSY and CDR2 SAAADI. This CDR3 region has 13 residues. V was shortened by 2 bases and J by 8 bases, with 11 bases between the two germline ends. This clonotype showed up many times. Its antigen is undetermined.

The clonotype comes from a female donor with early-stage non-small cell lung cancer. Sample: lung tumor tissue, taken at surgery. The chain combines TRBV10-2 with TRBJ2-3; a possible D gene is TRBD1 (5 bases). In DNA form, the CDR3 reads TGCGCCAGCAGTGAGGGGGCGCGAGGTACGCAGTATTTT. This sequence encodes CASSEGARGTQYF.